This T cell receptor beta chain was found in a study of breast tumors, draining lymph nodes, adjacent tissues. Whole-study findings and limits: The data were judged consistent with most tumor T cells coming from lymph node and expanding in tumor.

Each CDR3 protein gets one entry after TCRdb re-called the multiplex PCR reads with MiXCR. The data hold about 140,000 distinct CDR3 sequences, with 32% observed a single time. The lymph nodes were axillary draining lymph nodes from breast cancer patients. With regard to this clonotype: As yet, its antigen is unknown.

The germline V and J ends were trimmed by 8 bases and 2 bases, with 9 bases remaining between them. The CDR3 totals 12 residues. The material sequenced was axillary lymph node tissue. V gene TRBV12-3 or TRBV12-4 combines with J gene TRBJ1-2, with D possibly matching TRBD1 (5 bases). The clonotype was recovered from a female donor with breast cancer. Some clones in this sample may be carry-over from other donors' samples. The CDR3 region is CASGDGNYGYTF. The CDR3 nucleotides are TGTGCCAGCGGGGACGGGAACTATGGCTACACCTTC.